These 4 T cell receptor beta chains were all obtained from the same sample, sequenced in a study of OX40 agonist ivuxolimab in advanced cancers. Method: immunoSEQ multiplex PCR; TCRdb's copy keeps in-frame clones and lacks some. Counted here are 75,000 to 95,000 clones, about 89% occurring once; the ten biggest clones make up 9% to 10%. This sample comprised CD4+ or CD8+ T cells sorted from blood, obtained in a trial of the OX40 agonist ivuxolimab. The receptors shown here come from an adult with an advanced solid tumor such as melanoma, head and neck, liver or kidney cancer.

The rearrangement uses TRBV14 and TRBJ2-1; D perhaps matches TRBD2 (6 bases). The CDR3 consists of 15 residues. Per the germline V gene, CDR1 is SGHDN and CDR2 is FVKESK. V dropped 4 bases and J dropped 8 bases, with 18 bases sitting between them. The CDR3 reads CASSPAGPTWDEQFF. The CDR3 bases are TGTGCCAGCAGCCCCGCGGGGCCTACCTGGGATGAGCAGTTCTTC.

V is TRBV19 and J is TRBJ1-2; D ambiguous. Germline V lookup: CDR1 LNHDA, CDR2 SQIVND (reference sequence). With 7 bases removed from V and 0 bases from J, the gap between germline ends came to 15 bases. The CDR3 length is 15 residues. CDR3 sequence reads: CASINRLEANYGYTF. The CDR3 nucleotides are TGTGCCAGTATTAATCGACTGGAAGCTAACTATGGCTACACCTTC. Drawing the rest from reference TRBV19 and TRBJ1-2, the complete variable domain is DGGITQSPKYLFRKEGQNVTLSCEQNLNHDAMYWYRQDPGQGLRLIYYSQIVNDFQKGDIAEGYSVSREKKESFPLTVTSAQKNPTAFYLCASINRLEANYGYTFGSGTRLTVV.

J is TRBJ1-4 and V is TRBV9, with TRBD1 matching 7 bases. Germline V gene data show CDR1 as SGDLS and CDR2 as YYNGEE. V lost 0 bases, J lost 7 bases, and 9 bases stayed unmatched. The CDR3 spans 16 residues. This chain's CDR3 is CASSVGGGSMSEKLFF. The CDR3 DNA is TGTGCCAGCAGCGTAGGAGGGGGCAGTATGAGTGAAAAACTGTTTTTT.

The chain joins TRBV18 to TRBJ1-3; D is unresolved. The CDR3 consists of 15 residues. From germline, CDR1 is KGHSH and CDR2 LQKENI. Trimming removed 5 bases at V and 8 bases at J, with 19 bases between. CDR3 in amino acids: CASSTNGFSEDTIYF. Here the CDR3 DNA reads TGTGCCAGCTCAACGAACGGGTTCTCCGAGGACACCATATATTTT.